This TCR beta chain was profiled in a study of T cells in Graves' hyperthyroidism and ophthalmopathy. TCR beta CDR3 sequences were amplified from RNA transcripts. During a first-round RT-PCR of the TCR CDR3, the HTBI primer set was used. TCRdb reprocessed the multiplex PCR reads via MiXCR and lists one record per CDR3 protein. The data contain 490,000 or so distinct CDR3 sequences, about 20% of them singletons. This TCR was sampled from a woman in her 70s with Graves' ophthalmopathy. Sequencing input: blood.

In nucleotides, the CDR3 is TGCAGTGCTAGTAGGGGACTAGCGGGAGGCTCCTACAATGAGCAGTTCTTC. As protein: CSASRGLAGGSYNEQFF. The chain links TRBV20-1 to TRBJ2-1; 15 bases line up with TRBD2. The CDR3 consists of 17 residues. The V gene end was trimmed by 3 bases and the J gene end by 0 bases; junction bases not matched to a gene: 3. The germline V gene has CDR1 DFQATT and CDR2 SNEGSKA (reference sequence).